The T cell receptor (beta chain) described here comes from a study of blood T cell repertoires in COVID-19. Comment on this clone: An end of the junction does not agree with germline; a read error may underlie this.

The CDR3 consists of 19 residues. CDR1 and CDR2 from the germline V gene are SGHNT and YENEEA. Here immunoSEQ multiplex PCR was the method, and the copy in TCRdb shows in-frame clones only, minus some. The sample has around 8,300 clones, 86% seen once; the top ten hold 6.5% to 9%. The clonotype comes from a human donor in a cohort sampled during active COVID-19. Sequencing was done on a sample of peripheral blood. The J gene is TRBJ2-1, the V gene TRBV11-3; maybe TRBD1 (6 bases). CDR3 sequence: CASSLGLGRGGGDYNEQFF. The CDR3 bases are TGTGCCAGCAGTTTAGGCCTTGGCAGGGGCGGCGGAGACTACAATGAGCAGTTCTTC.